This T cell receptor beta chain came from a study of cytomegalovirus exposure and HLA in healthy donors. As concerns this clone: Its target is not known.

The PCR employed 60 Vbeta primers together with 13 Jbeta primers. The table came from immunoSEQ multiplex PCR; TCRdb's copy has only in-frame clones and leaves some out. The table for this sample gives roughly 84,000 clones. The CDR3 sequence is 13 residues long. CDR1 is MDHEN and CDR2 is SYDVKM in the germline V gene. Trimming took off 5 bases at V and 0 bases at J, with 8 bases between the two ends. At sampling all donors were nominally healthy, likely with unrecorded immune exposures. Findings and caveats of the study: About 87% or about 30% of the time was how often most TCR beta V segments were productive, according to an earlier analysis.

This chain joins TRBV28 and TRBJ2-7; D is unclear. The sequence came from a man aged 45-65 years in good health and CMV-seronegative. Sequencing was done on a sample of PBMCs. CDR3 in DNA: TGTGCCAGCAGTCCCGCCAGCTCCTACGAGCAGTACTTC. This encodes CASSPASSYEQYF.